The clone carrying this TCR beta chain was counted once. The sample comes from a study of CD8+ T cells in alopecia areata. Overall study context: Treatment of the treated patients consisted of oral tofacitinib, 5 to 10 mg twice daily. Tofacitinib treatment spanned 6 to 18 months, with 6 months off drug afterward.

RNA extraction and reverse transcription yielded cDNA as sequencing template. Libraries were prepared by immunoSEQ multiplex PCR; TCRdb keeps only in-frame clonotypes and omits some of them. The sample yields over 120,000 clones, around 49% seen once. Losses at the gene ends were 4 bases for V and 3 bases for J; bases not matched to a gene: 4. Germline V gene lookup returns CDR1 SGHDT and CDR2 YYEEEE. The length of the CDR3 is 15 residues. The clonotype was recovered from a human donor with alopecia areata. The chain employs TRBV5-6 and TRBJ1-5, with 10 bases identical to TRBD1. Sequences were derived from CD4+ T cells sorted from blood, sampled at week 0. CDR3 nucleotides: TGTGCCAGCAGCGCGGGGACAGGGGCCAATCAGCCCCAGCATTTT. This encodes CASSAGTGANQPQHF.